This T cell receptor beta chain appears in the sequencing data of a study of long-term antiretroviral therapy in people with HIV. Study background: The earliest samples came about a decade before the 2015 immediate-ART recommendation. The study's findings and limits: The clones with expansion before ART were dominant in the repertoire at all time points. ART-treated samples gained diversity yet remained below transplant donor controls.

Sequencing used immunoSEQ v3.0 at survey level. Per-sample sequencing targets were roughly 40,000-50,000 T-cell genomes. The method was immunoSEQ multiplex PCR; TCRdb's version includes in-frame clones alone and lacks a portion of them. The table lists about 30,000 clones, 95% of them singletons. This clone has just one count. Its matching antigen is unknown. Germline V CDR1 and CDR2: SGHDT, YYEEEE. V trimming: 4 bases; J trimming: 2 bases; junction bases outside the gene matches: 6. The CDR3 spans 15 residues. This sample comprised unsorted PBMCs, obtained 5.3 years after starting antiretroviral therapy. The TCR was taken from a man younger than 45 with HIV. J is TRBJ1-2 and V is TRBV5-6; 9 nucleotides agree with TRBD1. CDR3 nucleotide sequence: TGTGCCAGCAGCGCGGACAGGGGAGTAAACTATGGCTACACCTTC. Its translation: CASSADRGVNYGYTF.